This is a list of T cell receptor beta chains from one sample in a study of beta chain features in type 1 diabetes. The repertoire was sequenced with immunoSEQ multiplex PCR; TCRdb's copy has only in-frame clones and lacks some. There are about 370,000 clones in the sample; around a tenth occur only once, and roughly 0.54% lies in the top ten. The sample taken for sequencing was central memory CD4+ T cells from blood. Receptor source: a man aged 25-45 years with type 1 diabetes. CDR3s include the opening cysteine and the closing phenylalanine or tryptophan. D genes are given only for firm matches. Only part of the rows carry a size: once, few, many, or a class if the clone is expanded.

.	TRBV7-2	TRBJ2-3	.	TGTGCCAGCAGCTTAGGAGATAGCGATACGCAGTATTTT	CASSLGDSDTQYF
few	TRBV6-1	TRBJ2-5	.	TGTGCCAGCAGTGTTTGGATGTACCAAGAGACCCAGTACTTC	CASSVWMYQETQYF
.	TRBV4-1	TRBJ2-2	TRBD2	TGCGCCAGCAGCCAAGTGGCTAGCGGGAGTACCGGGGAGCTGTTTTTT	CASSQVASGSTGELFF
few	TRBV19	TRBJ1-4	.	TGTGCCAGCGGGGCGCGAGGGGAAAAACTGTTTTTT	CASGARGEKLFF
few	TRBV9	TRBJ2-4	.	TGTGCCAGCAGCGTAGGGGTAGGGGAGAACATTCAGTACTTC	CASSVGVGENIQYF
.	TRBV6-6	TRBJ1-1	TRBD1	TGTGCCAGCAGTTACGGGACAGGGGGCTCAGACACTGAAGCTTTCTTT	CASSYGTGGSDTEAFF
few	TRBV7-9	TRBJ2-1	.	TGTGCCATCACTCCGCGAGGGGGATCGAATGAGCAGTTCTTC	CAITPRGGSNEQFF
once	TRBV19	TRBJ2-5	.	TGTGCCAGTAGTAAGGGACCAGGGTGGGCCCAGTACTTC	CASSKGPGWAQYF
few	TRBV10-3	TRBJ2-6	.	TGTGCCATCAGTGAGTCGAGCTTGCTCCCCTCTGGGGCCAACGTCCTGACTTTC	CAISESSLLPSGANVLTF
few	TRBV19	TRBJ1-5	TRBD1	TGTGCCAGTGGTACAGGGGGCGATACGAGCAATCAGCCCCAGCATTTT	CASGTGGDTSNQPQHF
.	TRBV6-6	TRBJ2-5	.	TGTGCCAGCAGCCCCGGTTACCAAGAGACCCAGTACTTC	CASSPGYQETQYF
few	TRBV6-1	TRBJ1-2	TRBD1	TGTGCCAGCAGCCTGGGGGCAGGGGGTAACTATGGCTACACCTTC	CASSLGAGGNYGYTF
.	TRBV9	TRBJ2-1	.	TGTGCCAGCAGCGTAGCTGAGGGCTACAATGAGCAGTTCTTC	CASSVAEGYNEQFF
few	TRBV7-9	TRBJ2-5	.	TGTGCCAGCAGCTTCTTTAACCAAGAGACCCAGTACTTC	CASSFFNQETQYF
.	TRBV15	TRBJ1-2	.	TGTGCCACCAGCAGAGATAGGTCGACAGTCTATGGCTACACCTTC	CATSRDRSTVYGYTF
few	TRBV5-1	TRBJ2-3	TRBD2	TGCGCCAGCAGCTTAGCAACTAGCGGGGGCACAGATACGCAGTATTTT	CASSLATSGGTDTQYF
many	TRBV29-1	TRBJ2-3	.	TGCAGCGTTGAAGACGGGGCCAGGGTGAGCACAGATACGCAGTATTTT	CSVEDGARVSTDTQYF
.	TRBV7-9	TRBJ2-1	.	TGTGCCAGCAGCACGTCGGCCAGCTACAATGAGCAGTTCTTC	CASSTSASYNEQFF
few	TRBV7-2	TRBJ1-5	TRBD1	TGTGCCAGCAGCTTAAGTGGGACAGGTAGAAATCAGCCCCAGCATTTT	CASSLSGTGRNQPQHF
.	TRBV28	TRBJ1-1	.	TGTGCCAGCAGTTTTTCGGGTCAGGACACTGAAGCTTTCTTT	CASSFSGQDTEAFF
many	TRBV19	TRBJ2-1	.	TGTGCCAGTGCGGGCTATCTTGGACAGTTCTTC	CASAGYLGQFF
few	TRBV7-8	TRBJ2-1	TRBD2	TGTGCCAGCAGCTTAGTGGGAGCGGGAGGGCCAAGGAATGAGCAGTTCTTC	CASSLVGAGGPRNEQFF
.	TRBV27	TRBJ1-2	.	TGTGCCAGCAGTTTATCGGCAGGGCTCTATGGCTACACCTTC	CASSLSAGLYGYTF
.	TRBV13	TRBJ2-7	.	TGTGCCAGCAGCTTACACAACTACGAGCAGTACTTC	CASSLHNYEQYF
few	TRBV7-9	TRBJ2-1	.	TGTGCCAGCAGCCTACGGGCCTCCAATGAGCAGTTCTTC	CASSLRASNEQFF
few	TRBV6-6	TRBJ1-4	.	TGTGCCAGCAGTGAGCCGAGGGAAAAACTGTTTTTT	CASSEPREKLFF
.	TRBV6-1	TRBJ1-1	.	TGTGCCAGCAATTTACAGGGGAACACTGAAGCTTTCTTT	CASNLQGNTEAFF
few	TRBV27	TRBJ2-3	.	TGTGCCAGCAGTTTATTGGAAGGGGGAGATACGCAGTATTTT	CASSLLEGGDTQYF
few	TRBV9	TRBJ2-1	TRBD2	TGTGCCAGCAGCGTGAGCCTAGCGGTAACCTACAATGAGCAGTTCTTC	CASSVSLAVTYNEQFF
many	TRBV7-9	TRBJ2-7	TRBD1	TGTGCCAGCAGCCCCGGGACAGAGAGGGTAGAGCAGTACTTC	CASSPGTERVEQYF
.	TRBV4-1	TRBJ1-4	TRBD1	TGCGCCAGCAGCCGGGGACAGCGGACCGAAAAACTGTTTTTT	CASSRGQRTEKLFF
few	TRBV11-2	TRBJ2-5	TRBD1	TGTGCCAGCAGCCCTGGACAGGGGGGGGCAGAGACCCAGTACTTC	CASSPGQGGAETQYF
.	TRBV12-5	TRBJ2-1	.	TGTGCTAGTGGCCTCGGACAGTCCTACAATGAGCAGTTCTTC	CASGLGQSYNEQFF
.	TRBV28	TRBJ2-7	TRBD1	TGTGCCAGCACCGCAAACCGGGACAGGGGAACTGGGGAGCAGTACTTC	CASTANRDRGTGEQYF
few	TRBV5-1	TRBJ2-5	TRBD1	TGCGCCAGCAGCGGACAGGAGAAAGAGACCCAGTACTTC	CASSGQEKETQYF
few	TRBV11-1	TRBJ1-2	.	TGTGCCAGCAGCATGGGACGGTCGACTAACTATGGCTACACCTTC	CASSMGRSTNYGYTF
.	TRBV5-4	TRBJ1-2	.	TGTGCCAGCAGCATACAGGGAAAGCGTGGGTATGGCTACACCTTC	CASSIQGKRGYGYTF
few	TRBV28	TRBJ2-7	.	TGTGCCAGCAGTTTAGTCGCCAGGGCATGGCAGTACTTC	CASSLVARAWQYF
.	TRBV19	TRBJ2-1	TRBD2	TGTGCCAGTAGTATATACGCTAGCGGCCCCTACAATGAGCAGTTCTTC	CASSIYASGPYNEQFF
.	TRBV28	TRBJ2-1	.	TGTGCCAGCAGCCCGACAGTTCTCCTCTCGATAAGCTCCTACAATGAGCAGTTCTTC	CASSPTVLLSISSYNEQFF
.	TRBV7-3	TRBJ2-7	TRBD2	TGTGCCAGCAGCCCCGACGTCAGAGCGGGAGTCAACGAGCAGTACTTC	CASSPDVRAGVNEQYF
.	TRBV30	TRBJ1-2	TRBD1	TGTGCCTGGAGTACAGGGGGGGTTGGCTACACCTTC	CAWSTGGVGYTF